The 23 T cell receptor beta chains reported below all come from one sample, sequenced in a study of shared clonotypes between healthy human individuals. Data came from immunoSEQ multiplex PCR; TCRdb stores just in-frame clones and leaves some out. The sample has around 350,000 clones; roughly 70% are singletons. The specimen was memory CD4+ T cells sorted from blood. Subset given: CD45RA-negative fraction. These receptors were collected from a man between 25 and 39 years old in good health.

The chain combines TRBV5-6 with TRBJ2-5; the match to TRBD1 covers 9 bases. CDR1 is SGHDT and CDR2 is YYEEEE in the germline V gene. This CDR3 has 17 amino acids. Losses at the gene ends were 4 bases for V and 4 bases for J; bases not matched to a gene: 14. The chain's CDR3 is CASSPRGGTGLRETQYF. Written as DNA, the CDR3 is TGTGCCAGCAGCCCCCGAGGTGGGACAGGGCTGAGAGAGACCCAGTACTTC.

The rearrangement joins TRBV28 to TRBJ1-4; 9 bases agree with TRBD1. V gave up 5 bases and J gave up 8 bases; unmatched junction bases: 6. The germline CDR1 and CDR2 sequences are MDHEN and SYDVKM. This CDR3 region has 14 residues. The CDR3 here is CASSPQGAGEKLFF. The CDR3 nucleotides read TGTGCCAGCAGTCCACAGGGGGCAGGAGAAAAACTGTTTTTT. The whole variable domain, remainder taken from reference TRBV28 and TRBJ1-4, is DVKVTQSSRYLVKRTGEKVFLECVQDMDHENMFWYRQDPGLGLRLIYFSYDVKMKEKGDIPEGYSVSREKKERFSLILESASTNQTSMYLCASSPQGAGEKLFFGSGTQLSVL.

This rearrangement joins TRBV6-6 to TRBJ2-5, with D possibly called TRBD1 or TRBD2 (5 bases each). Germline V gene data show CDR1 as MNHNY and CDR2 as SVGAGI (reference sequence). The germline V and J ends were trimmed by 2 bases and 4 bases, with 11 bases remaining between them. This CDR3 contains 14 residues. The CDR3 DNA is TGTGCCAGCAGTTACGACAGACGGGGAGAGACCCAGTACTTC. The encoded protein is CASSYDRRGETQYF.

The chain uses TRBV20-1 and TRBJ1-4; the D is unclear. This CDR3 comprises 11 residues. Germline-derived CDR1 and CDR2 are DFQATT and SNEGSKA (reference sequence). The germline V and J ends were trimmed by 6 bases and 8 bases, with 10 bases remaining between them. The DNA of the CDR3 is TGCAGTGCCAACGCCAGAGAAAAACTGTTTTTT. It codes for CSANAREKLFF.

This chain joins TRBV28 and TRBJ2-5; no clear D gene. Trimming left V 5 bases short and J 2 bases short, with 6 bases between. This CDR3 is 12 amino acids long. Looked up from germline, CDR1 is MDHEN and CDR2 is SYDVKM. The CDR3 here is CASSRQQETQYF. CDR3 in DNA: TGTGCCAGCAGTCGGCAGCAAGAGACCCAGTACTTC.

This clone appeared a single time. The rearrangement joins TRBV5-5 to TRBJ1-2, with TRBD1 matching over 7 bases. Germline CDR1 reads SGHKS; CDR2 reads YYEKEE (reference sequence). The CDR3 has 16 amino acids. Losses at the gene ends were 0 bases for V and 5 bases for J; bases not matched to a gene: 10. CDR3 DNA: TGTGCCAGCAGCTTGGAAGTGCGACAGGGTGGGTATGGCTACACCTTC. This codes for CASSLEVRQGGYGYTF.

The chain combines TRBV19 with TRBJ2-3, with D perhaps matching TRBD2 (6 bases). V was shortened by 6 bases and J by 1 base, with 8 bases between the two germline ends. The CDR3 sequence is 13 residues long. CDR1 and CDR2 (germline): LNHDA, SQIVND (reference sequence). The CDR3 DNA reads as TGTGCCAGTAGAGGCGGGGGCACAGATACGCAGTATTTT. Amino acids: CASRGGGTDTQYF.

This clone has a single count. The rearrangement uses TRBV10-3 and TRBJ1-4; TRBD1 matches at 7 bases. This CDR3 region has 15 residues. V lost 3 bases to trimming and J lost 8 bases; unmatched junction nucleotides: 9. Germline V gene data show CDR1 as ENHRY and CDR2 as SYGVKD. CDR3 amino acids: CAISEQGRSEEKLFF. The CDR3 region has the DNA TGTGCCATCAGTGAACAGGGGAGGAGTGAGGAAAAACTGTTTTTT.

J is TRBJ2-6 and V is TRBV5-1, with 7 bases lining up with TRBD2. CDR1 is SGHRS and CDR2 is YFSETQ in the germline V gene. The V segment lost 0 bases and the J segment 0 bases; nucleotides outside the gene matches: 9. The length of the CDR3 is 19 residues. CDR3 amino acids: CASSLDQRGGLSGANVLTF. CDR3 nucleotide sequence: TGCGCCAGCAGCTTGGATCAGCGGGGCGGCCTCTCTGGGGCCAACGTCCTGACTTTC. Full variable domain (outside the CDR3, taken from reference TRBV5-1 and TRBJ2-6): KAGVTQTPRYLIKTRGQQVTLSCSPISGHRSVSWYQQTPGQGLQFLFEYFSETQRNKGNFPGRFSGRQFSNSRSEMNVSTLELGDSALYLCASSLDQRGGLSGANVLTFGAGSRLTVL.

The genes are TRBV11-2 and TRBJ2-1, with unresolved D. Germline CDR1 is SGHAT and CDR2 is FQNNGV. V gave up 5 bases and J gave up 0 bases, with 11 bases separating them. The CDR3 has 15 residues. Here the CDR3 reads CASSHLSGSYNEQFF. Written as DNA, the CDR3 is TGTGCCAGCAGCCACCTCTCGGGCTCCTACAATGAGCAGTTCTTC.

The chain employs TRBV7-9 and TRBJ2-7; 13 nucleotides align to TRBD2. There are 13 residues in the CDR3. The ends lost 5 bases at V and 12 bases at J; junction bases unmatched: 7. Germline V gene sequence: CDR1 SEHNR, CDR2 FQNEAQ (reference sequence). In nucleotides, the CDR3 is TGTGCCAGCAGCCCCGGGACTAGCGGGACAAGGTACTTC. Residues: CASSPGTSGTRYF.

V usage is TRBV2 and J usage is TRBJ1-1; D unclear. The CDR3 spans 13 residues. V was shortened by 8 bases and J by 1 base, with 11 bases between the two germline ends. The germline V gene has CDR1 SNHLY and CDR2 FYNNEI. The CDR3 reads CASLYEQNTEAFF. CDR3 sequence (DNA): TGTGCCAGCCTATATGAACAGAACACTGAAGCTTTCTTT. Using reference TRBV2 and TRBJ1-1 for the parts outside the CDR3, the full variable domain is EPEVTQTPSHQVTQMGQEVILRCVPISNHLYFYWYRQILGQKVEFLVSFYNNEISEKSEIFDDQFSVERPDGSNFTLKIRSTKLEDSAMYFCASLYEQNTEAFFGQGTRLTVV.

The chain is built from TRBV4-2 and TRBJ2-4; TRBD1 might be the D (6 bases). Trimming pared 1 base from V and 7 bases from J, leaving 14 bases between. Looked up from germline, CDR1 is LGHNA and CDR2 is YNFKEQ. The CDR3 has 15 amino acids. The CDR3 sequence: CASSQVAGDGNIQYF. In DNA, the CDR3 is TGTGCCAGCAGCCAAGTGGCAGGGGATGGGAACATTCAGTACTTC.

This clone was counted a few times. The chain links TRBV11-2 to TRBJ2-7; 8 nucleotides line up with TRBD2. This CDR3 contains 14 residues. CDR1 is SGHAT, CDR2 FQNNGV, per germline. Losses at the gene ends were 5 bases for V and 2 bases for J; bases not matched to a gene: 5. The CDR3 protein is CASSPGGAAYEQYF. The CDR3 nucleotides read TGTGCCAGCAGCCCCGGGGGGGCGGCCTACGAGCAGTACTTC.

Of note for this clone: This CDR3 is also generated by other DNA sequences in the sample. The chain has TRBV28 and TRBJ2-7; weak D call: TRBD2 (6 bases). V lost 2 bases and J lost 4, with 6 bases in between. Germline values: CDR1 MDHEN, CDR2 SYDVKM. CDR3 length: 12 amino acids. The DNA for the CDR3 is TGTGCCAGCAGTTTAGCGGGGTACGAGCAGTACTTC. Protein: CASSLAGYEQYF.

V is TRBV5-6 and J is TRBJ2-7, with D possibly being TRBD1 or TRBD2 (6 bases each). CDR1 SGHDT and CDR2 YYEEEE come from the germline V gene. The germline V and J ends were trimmed by 1 base and 6 bases, with 20 bases remaining between them. There are 16 residues in the CDR3. CDR3 loop: CASSLRGPLLIGEQYF. In nucleotides, the CDR3 is TGTGCCAGCAGCTTGCGGGGGCCCCTCCTTATAGGCGAGCAGTACTTC.

The chain employs TRBV5-1 and TRBJ1-1; D not resolved. Germline V lookup: CDR1 SGHRS, CDR2 YFSETQ. V was cut by 2 bases and J by 1 base, with 6 bases left in between. The CDR3 runs 13 residues. As DNA, the CDR3 is TGCGCCAGCAGCTTTCCGGGGAACACTGAAGCTTTCTTT. Its translation is CASSFPGNTEAFF.

This clone turned up a few times. It may be a read error: a sequence one base away is much more abundant. The rearrangement links TRBV6-4 to TRBJ1-1, with D possibly TRBD1 on 5 matching bases. Germline assignment: CDR1 MRHNA and CDR2 SNTAGT. V was pared by 3 bases and J by 5 bases, with 13 bases between. This CDR3 region has 14 residues. The CDR3 bases are TGTGCCAGCAGTGAAGTGGGGGGGGGTACTGAAGCTTTCTTT. It is translated as CASSEVGGGTEAFF.

This chain links TRBV9 with TRBJ2-5; D gene uncertain. Germline lookup yields CDR1 SGDLS and CDR2 YYNGEE. The length of the CDR3 is 16 residues. Trimming stripped 3 bases from V and 5 bases from J, with 20 bases between. The CDR3 spells CASSAFDLSTGETQYF. In DNA form, the CDR3 reads TGTGCCAGCAGCGCTTTTGACTTATCAACCGGGGAGACCCAGTACTTC.

The table lists this clone with a few counts. The chain links TRBV30 to TRBJ1-2; D is uncertain. The CDR3 is 13 amino acids. Germline V CDR1 and CDR2: GTSNPN, SVGIG (reference sequence). With 5 bases removed from V and 0 bases from J, the gap between germline ends came to 10 bases. The CDR3, as DNA: TGTGCCTGGGGTGAGACGGCTAACTATGGCTACACCTTC. Its protein product is CAWGETANYGYTF.

This chain joins TRBV11-3 and TRBJ2-1; 9 bases align to TRBD2. Trimming cost V 6 bases and J 7 bases; bases outside gene matches: 19. The CDR3 contains 18 residues. The germline gives CDR1 SGHNT, CDR2 YENEEA. The CDR3, as DNA: TGTGCCAGCAGTTCTACAGGGTGGGGTAGCGGGAGAGGGAATGAGCAGTTCTTC. Residues: CASSSTGWGSGRGNEQFF. Together with reference TRBV11-3 and TRBJ2-1, the CDR3 gives the full variable domain: EAGVVQSPRYKIIEKKQPVAFWCNPISGHNTLYWYLQNLGQGPELLIRYENEEAVDDSQLPKDRFSAERLKGVDSTLKIQPAELGDSAVYLCASSSTGWGSGRGNEQFFGPGTRLTVL.

The chain carries TRBV7-9 and TRBJ2-3; D possibly corresponds to TRBD1 (5 bases). V was pared by 1 base and J by 7 bases, with 18 bases between. Germline V lookup: CDR1 SEHNR, CDR2 FQNEAQ (reference sequence). The CDR3 covers 16 residues. CDR3 nucleotides: TGTGCCAGCAGCTTAGTAACAGGTTTTAAAGGGAATACGCAGTATTTT. It is translated as CASSLVTGFKGNTQYF.

The chain recombines TRBV5-4 with TRBJ2-7; TRBD1 aligns across 10 bases. This CDR3 has 16 residues. Germline CDR1 and CDR2: SGHNT and YYREEE (reference sequence). V was clipped by 4 bases and J by 4 bases; unmatched bases: 11. The CDR3 loop is CASSPAGTGVLYEQYF. CDR3 DNA sequence: TGTGCCAGCAGCCCGGCAGGGACAGGGGTATTATACGAGCAGTACTTC.